This T cell receptor beta chain was recovered during a study of neoadjuvant anti-PD-1 for oral cavity cancer. Overall study context: Non-progressing patients received a fourth nivolumab dose near day 43, then surgery on days 50-56. General study points: TCR analyses covered only three patients per response group.

Patients were newly diagnosed with stage II-IVA oral cavity squamous cell carcinoma without prior systemic or radiation treatment. Trimming removed 7 bases from V and 1 base from J, with 13 bases in between. The CDR3 loop spans 14 amino acids. Germline values: CDR1 SNHLY, CDR2 FYNNEI. With regard to this clone: As yet, its antigen is unknown.

Using immunoSEQ multiplex PCR, the repertoire was profiled, and TCRdb retains in-frame clones only, with some absent. The sample lists thousands of clones; 70% to 80% were seen once. This receptor was identified in a person aged 40 to 85 with oral cavity squamous cell carcinoma. The input for sequencing was PBMCs, taken before nivolumab (anti-PD-1) treatment. The chain uses TRBV2 and TRBJ1-1; D uncertain. Here the CDR3 reads CASTFEVGNTEAFF. The CDR3 DNA sequence: TGTGCCAGCACTTTCGAAGTTGGGAACACTGAAGCTTTCTTT.